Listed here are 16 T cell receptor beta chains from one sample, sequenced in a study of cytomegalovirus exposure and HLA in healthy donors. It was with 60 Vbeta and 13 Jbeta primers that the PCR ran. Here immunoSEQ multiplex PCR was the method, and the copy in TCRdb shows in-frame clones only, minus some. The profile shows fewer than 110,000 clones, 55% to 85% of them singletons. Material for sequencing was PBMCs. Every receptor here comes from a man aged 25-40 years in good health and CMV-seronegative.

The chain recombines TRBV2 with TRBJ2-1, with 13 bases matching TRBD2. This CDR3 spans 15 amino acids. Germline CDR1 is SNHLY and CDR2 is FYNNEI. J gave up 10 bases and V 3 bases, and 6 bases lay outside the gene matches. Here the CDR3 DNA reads TGTGCCAGCAGTGAGGGACTAGCGGGAAAAGACGAGCAGTTCTTC. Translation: CASSEGLAGKDEQFF.

The CDR3 sequence: CASSEVGVTRQETQYF. CDR3 nucleotides: TGTGCCAGCAGTGAAGTCGGGGTGACCCGACAAGAGACCCAGTACTTC. The chain recombines TRBV2 with TRBJ2-5, with TRBD2 as a possible D gene (5 bases). Per germline, CDR1 SNHLY and CDR2 FYNNEI. The CDR3 consists of 16 residues. Trimming pared 1 base from V and 2 bases from J, leaving 14 bases between.

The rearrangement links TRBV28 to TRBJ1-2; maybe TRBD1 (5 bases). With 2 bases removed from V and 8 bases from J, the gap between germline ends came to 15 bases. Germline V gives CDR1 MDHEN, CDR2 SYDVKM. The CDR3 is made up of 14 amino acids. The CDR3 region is CASSLHSGGGGYTF. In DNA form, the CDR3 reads TGTGCCAGCAGTTTACACTCGGGGGGTGGCGGCTACACCTTC.

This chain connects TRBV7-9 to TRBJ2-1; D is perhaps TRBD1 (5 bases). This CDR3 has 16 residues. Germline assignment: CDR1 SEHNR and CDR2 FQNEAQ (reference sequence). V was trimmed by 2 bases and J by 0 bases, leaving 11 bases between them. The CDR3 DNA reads TGTGCCAGCAGCTTACCAAGGGGCGTCTCCTACAATGAGCAGTTCTTC. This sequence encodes CASSLPRGVSYNEQFF.

CDR3 region: CSVLAGIHTDTQYF. In DNA, the CDR3 is TGCAGCGTTTTAGCGGGAATACACACAGATACGCAGTATTTT. This rearrangement joins TRBV29-1 to TRBJ2-3; 8 bases match TRBD2. V shed 5 bases and J 2 bases; nucleotides not matched to a gene: 6. This CDR3 is 14 amino acids long. From germline, CDR1 is SQVTM and CDR2 ANQGSEA.

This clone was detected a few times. The CDR3 DNA is TGTGCCAGCGGAAACCTACACAGGGGCACAGATACGCAGTATTTT. It specifies CASGNLHRGTDTQYF. The chain is built from TRBV27 and TRBJ2-3; D might be TRBD1 (6 bases). Germline V CDR1 and CDR2: MNHEY, SMNVEV (reference sequence). V dropped 8 bases and J dropped 1 base, with 16 bases sitting between them. This CDR3 is 15 amino acids long.

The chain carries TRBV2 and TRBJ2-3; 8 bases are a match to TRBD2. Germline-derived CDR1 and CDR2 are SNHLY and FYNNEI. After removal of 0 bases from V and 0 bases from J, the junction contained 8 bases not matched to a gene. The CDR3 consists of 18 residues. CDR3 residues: CASSEAAGELHSTDTQYF. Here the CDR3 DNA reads TGTGCCAGCAGTGAAGCAGCGGGGGAGTTACATAGCACAGATACGCAGTATTTT.

CDR3 DNA: TGCGCCAGCAGCCAAAATTTGGGCTCCTACGAGCAGTACTTC. Translated: CASSQNLGSYEQYF. The genes are TRBV4-1 and TRBJ2-5; no clear D gene. TRBJ2-7 matches the DNA end more closely, so the J call is doubtful. CDR3 size: 14 residues. The germline V gene has CDR1 MGHRA and CDR2 YSYEKL.

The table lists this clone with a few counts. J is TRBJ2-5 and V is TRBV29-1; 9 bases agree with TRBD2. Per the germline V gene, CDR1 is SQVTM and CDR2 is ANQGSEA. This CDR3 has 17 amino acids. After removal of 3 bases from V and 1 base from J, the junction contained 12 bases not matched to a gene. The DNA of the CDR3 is TGCAGCGTTGATATCTGGGCTAGCGGGGTCCTCCAAGAGACCCAGTACTTC. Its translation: CSVDIWASGVLQETQYF.

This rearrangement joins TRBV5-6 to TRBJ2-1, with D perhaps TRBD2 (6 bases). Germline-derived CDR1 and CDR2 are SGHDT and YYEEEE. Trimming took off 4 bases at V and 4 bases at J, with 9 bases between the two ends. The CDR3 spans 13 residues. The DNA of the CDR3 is TGTGCCAGCAGCCCGGGAGTTTACAATGAGCAGTTCTTC. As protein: CASSPGVYNEQFF.

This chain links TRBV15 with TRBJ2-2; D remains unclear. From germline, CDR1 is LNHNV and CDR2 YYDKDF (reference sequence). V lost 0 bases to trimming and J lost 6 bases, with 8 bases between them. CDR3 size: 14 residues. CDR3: CATSRDVPAGELFF. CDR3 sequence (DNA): TGTGCCACCAGCAGAGATGTGCCGGCCGGGGAGCTGTTTTTT. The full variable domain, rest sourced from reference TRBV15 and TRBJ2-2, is DAMVIQNPRYQVTQFGKPVTLSCSQTLNHNVMYWYQQKSSQAPKLLFHYYDKDFNNEADTPDNFQSRRPNTSFCFLDIRSPGLGDTAMYLCATSRDVPAGELFFGEGSRLTVL.

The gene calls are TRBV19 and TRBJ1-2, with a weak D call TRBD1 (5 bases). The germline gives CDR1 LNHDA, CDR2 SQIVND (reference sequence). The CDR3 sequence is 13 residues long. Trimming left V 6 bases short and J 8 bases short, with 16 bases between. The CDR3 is CASRGLPGEGYTF. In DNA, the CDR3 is TGTGCCAGTAGGGGCCTTCCGGGGGAGGGCTACACCTTC.

The CDR3: CASSWTSGGHSYNEQFF. CDR3 nucleotides: TGTGCCAGCAGTTGGACTAGCGGGGGCCACTCCTACAATGAGCAGTTCTTC. J is TRBJ2-1 and V is TRBV28, with TRBD2 matching 13 bases. Per germline, CDR1 MDHEN and CDR2 SYDVKM. J lost 0 bases, V lost 4 bases, and 3 bases had no gene match. The CDR3 consists of 17 residues.

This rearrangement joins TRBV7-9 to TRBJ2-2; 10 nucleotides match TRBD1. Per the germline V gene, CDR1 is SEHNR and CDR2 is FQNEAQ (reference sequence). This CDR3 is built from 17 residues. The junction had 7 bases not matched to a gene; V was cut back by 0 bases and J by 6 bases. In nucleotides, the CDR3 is TGTGCCAGCAGCTTAGCCCTAGGACAGGGGGATTCCGGGGAGCTGTTTTTT. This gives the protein CASSLALGQGDSGELFF.

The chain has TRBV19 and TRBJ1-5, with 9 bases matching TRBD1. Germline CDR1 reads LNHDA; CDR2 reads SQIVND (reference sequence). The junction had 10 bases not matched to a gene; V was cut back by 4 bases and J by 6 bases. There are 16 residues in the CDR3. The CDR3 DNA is TGTGCCAGTAGTAATCAAGGGGACAGGGCCGGTCAGCCCCAGCATTTT. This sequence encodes CASSNQGDRAGQPQHF. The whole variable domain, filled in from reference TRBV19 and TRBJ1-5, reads DGGITQSPKYLFRKEGQNVTLSCEQNLNHDAMYWYRQDPGQGLRLIYYSQIVNDFQKGDIAEGYSVSREKKESFPLTVTSAQKNPTAFYLCASSNQGDRAGQPQHFGDGTRLSIL.

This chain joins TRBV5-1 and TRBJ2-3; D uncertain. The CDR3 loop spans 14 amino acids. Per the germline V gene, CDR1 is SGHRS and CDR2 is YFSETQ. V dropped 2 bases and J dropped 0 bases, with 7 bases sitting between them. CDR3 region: CASSFSTSTDTQYF. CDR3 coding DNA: TGCGCCAGCAGCTTTTCTACTAGCACAGATACGCAGTATTTT.